One sample yielded the 23 T cell receptor beta chains listed below, sequenced in a study of blood T cell repertoires in COVID-19. Clones were sequenced by immunoSEQ multiplex PCR, and TCRdb holds only the in-frame ones, with some missing. The table lists approximately 300,000 clones, 86% of them singletons. Specimen: peripheral blood. The receptor set was obtained from a woman aged 45-65 years with acute or convalescent COVID-19.

The chain combines TRBV3-1 (or the pseudogene TRBV3-2) with TRBJ2-1, with D perhaps matching TRBD1 (7 bases). This CDR3 contains 15 residues. V was pared by 4 bases and J by 8 bases, with 18 bases between. Germline loops: CDR1 LGHDT, CDR2 YNNKEL (reference sequence). As DNA, the CDR3 is TGTGCCAGCAGCCTTCAGGGGGGCGAAAAGGATGAGCAGTTCTTC. Its protein is CASSLQGGEKDEQFF.

The count of this clone is one. The chain has TRBV3-1 (or the pseudogene TRBV3-2) and TRBJ1-2, with TRBD1 identical over 7 bases. Germline assignment: CDR1 LGHDT and CDR2 YNNKEL (reference sequence). The CDR3 contains 15 residues. Unmatched junction bases numbered 6, after V lost 4 bases and J lost 1 base. CDR3 residues: CASSPRDRVNYGYTF. As DNA, the CDR3 is TGTGCCAGCAGCCCCAGAGACAGGGTTAACTATGGCTACACCTTC.

CDR3 nucleotides: TGTGCCAGCAGCTTAAACCCCCCGGGTTTTAGCTCCTACGAGCAGTACTTC. This sequence encodes CASSLNPPGFSSYEQYF. The V gene is TRBV5-6, the J gene TRBJ2-7; no definite D call. V was cut by 2 bases and J by 0 bases, with 18 bases left in between. This CDR3 has 17 residues. Germline V CDR1 and CDR2: SGHDT, YYEEEE.

Here the CDR3 DNA reads TGCGCCAGCAGCCAAGCAAGGTCAGGACATCCTCTCCACTTT. It translates to CASSQARSGHPLHF. This chain joins TRBV4-3 and TRBJ1-6; D is possibly TRBD1 (5 bases). V was cut by 1 base and J by 16 bases, with 17 bases left in between. There are 14 residues in the CDR3. Per germline, CDR1 LGHNA and CDR2 YSLEER.

The chain recombines TRBV19 with TRBJ2-1; 8 positions agree with TRBD1. CDR1 LNHDA and CDR2 SQIVND come from the germline V gene (reference sequence). The V gene end was trimmed by 3 bases and the J gene end by 12 bases; junction bases not matched to a gene: 4. The CDR3 consists of 12 residues. The CDR3 loop is CASSITGGGQFF. CDR3 sequence (DNA): TGTGCCAGTAGTATCACAGGGGGAGGGCAGTTCTTC.

This chain connects TRBV12-3 or TRBV12-4 to TRBJ2-4; D is ambiguous. This CDR3 has 13 amino acids. V lost 6 bases, J lost 9 bases, and 15 bases lay in between. The CDR3 DNA sequence: TGTGCCAGCAGCCCCTTGAGGCCGGGCATTCAGTACTTC. Its protein product is CASSPLRPGIQYF.

This sequence joins TRBV3-1 (or the pseudogene TRBV3-2) and TRBJ2-7; no clear D. This CDR3 is 12 amino acids long. V was pared by 3 bases and J by 6 bases, with 9 bases between. Germline V gene sequence: CDR1 LGHDT, CDR2 YNNKEL (reference sequence). The CDR3 spells CASSHPSGEQYF. In DNA, the CDR3 is TGTGCCAGCAGCCATCCCTCCGGCGAGCAGTACTTC.

The chain links TRBV28 to TRBJ2-5; TRBD1 matches at 12 bases. The ends lost 1 base at V and 0 bases at J; junction bases unmatched: 6. This CDR3 region has 18 residues. Germline CDR1 MDHEN, CDR2 SYDVKM. CDR3 in amino acids: CASSLLGTGGEYQETQYF. The CDR3 DNA reads as TGTGCCAGCAGTTTATTGGGGACAGGGGGCGAGTACCAAGAGACCCAGTACTTC.

This chain links TRBV4-1 with TRBJ2-7; 7 bases match TRBD2. Germline V lookup: CDR1 MGHRA, CDR2 YSYEKL. V lost 1 base, J lost 8 bases, and 8 bases stayed unmatched. The CDR3 is made up of 14 amino acids. The CDR3 is CASSQGEGGTKQYF. The DNA of the CDR3 is TGCGCCAGCAGCCAAGGGGAGGGTGGCACGAAGCAGTACTTC.

The chain has TRBV7-2 and TRBJ2-3; D uncertain. CDR3 length: 15 residues. CDR1 is SGHTA and CDR2 is FQGNSA in the germline V gene. V was cut by 1 base and J by 11 bases, with 19 bases left in between. The CDR3 DNA sequence: TGTGCCAGCAGCTTAGTGGGCCCCGGCCAAGGTAGGCAGTATTTT. Protein: CASSLVGPGQGRQYF.

The rearrangement links TRBV18 to TRBJ1-4, with TRBD1 matching 7 bases. Germline loops: CDR1 KGHSH, CDR2 LQKENI. This CDR3 contains 16 residues. J gave up 6 bases and V 0 bases, and 7 bases lay outside the gene matches. CDR3 nucleotides: TGTGCCAGCTCACCACCGGCGACAGGGCTACATGAAAAACTGTTTTTT. This sequence encodes CASSPPATGLHEKLFF.

The chain carries TRBV30 and TRBJ1-3; tentative D call: TRBD1 (5 bases). V shed 2 bases and J shed 2 bases, with 13 bases lying between them. There are 15 residues in the CDR3. Germline CDR1 and CDR2: GTSNPN and SVGIG (reference sequence). CDR3 DNA: TGTGCCTGGAGTCTCACTGGGGGGGCTGGAAACACCATATATTTT. Translated: CAWSLTGGAGNTIYF. Full variable domain (missing parts from reference TRBV30 and TRBJ1-3): SQTIHQWPATLVQPVGSPLSLECTVEGTSNPNLYWYRQAAGRGLQLLFYSVGIGQISSEVPQNLSASRPQDRQFILSSKKLLLSDSGFYLCAWSLTGGAGNTIYFGEGSWLTVV.

The chain is built from TRBV5-1 and TRBJ2-1; weak D call: TRBD1 (5 bases). CDR1 and CDR2 from the germline V gene are SGHRS and YFSETQ. V was shortened by 2 bases and J by 7 bases, with 13 bases between the two germline ends. This CDR3 has 14 residues. The CDR3 loop is CASSFRVAANEQFF. CDR3 DNA: TGCGCCAGCAGCTTCAGGGTTGCCGCGAATGAGCAGTTCTTC. The whole variable domain, filled in from reference TRBV5-1 and TRBJ2-1, reads KAGVTQTPRYLIKTRGQQVTLSCSPISGHRSVSWYQQTPGQGLQFLFEYFSETQRNKGNFPGRFSGRQFSNSRSEMNVSTLELGDSALYLCASSFRVAANEQFFGPGTRLTVL.

The chain joins TRBV5-1 to TRBJ2-7, with 9 bases identical to TRBD2. The CDR3 consists of 14 residues. CDR1 and CDR2 (germline): SGHRS, YFSETQ. Unmatched junction bases numbered 3, after V lost 3 bases and J lost 2 bases. CDR3 nucleotides: TGCGCCAGCAGCTCTGGACTAGCGACCTACGAGCAGTACTTC. Its translation: CASSSGLATYEQYF.

The chain recombines TRBV5-6 with TRBJ1-6; maybe TRBD1 (6 bases). CDR1 is SGHDT and CDR2 is YYEEEE in the germline V gene. The CDR3 has 14 residues. V was clipped by 0 bases and J by 10 bases, with 11 bases between them. The CDR3 region is CASSLGGGESPLHF. CDR3 bases: TGTGCCAGCAGCTTGGGGGGGGGCGAATCACCCCTCCACTTT.

The rearrangement joins TRBV5-1 to TRBJ2-5; 10 bases map to TRBD2. CDR1 is SGHRS and CDR2 is YFSETQ in the germline V gene. V gave up 2 bases and J gave up 5 bases; unmatched junction bases: 6. CDR3 length: 15 amino acids. This CDR3 is CASSFPLAGNETQYF. DNA of the CDR3: TGCGCCAGCAGCTTCCCACTAGCGGGAAATGAGACCCAGTACTTC.

The chain recombines TRBV27 with TRBJ1-2, with 7 bases identical to TRBD1. V was pared by 5 bases and J by 2 bases, with 2 bases of the junction left unmatched. The length of the CDR3 is 13 residues. Per germline, CDR1 MNHEY and CDR2 SMNVEV (reference sequence). CDR3 sequence (DNA): TGTGCCAGCAGTCAGACAGGGAACTATGGCTACACCTTC. Translated: CASSQTGNYGYTF.

On this clone itself: One end of the junction varies from germline; a read error may be responsible. The chain carries TRBV12-3 or TRBV12-4 and TRBJ1-2; TRBD1 agrees at 8 bases. The CDR3 totals 13 residues. The CDR3 is CASRRDRGAPFWF. CDR3 DNA: TGTGCCAGCAGACGAGACAGGGGCGCACCCTTTTGGTTC.

The V and J genes are TRBV29-1 and TRBJ2-1, with 7 bases lining up with TRBD2. Unmatched junction bases numbered 9, after V lost 8 bases and J lost 2 bases. Per the germline V gene, CDR1 is SQVTM and CDR2 is ANQGSEA. This CDR3 has 14 residues. DNA of the CDR3: TGCAGCTCGGCCGGGGGAGGGCCCTACAATGAGCAGTTCTTC. Protein: CSSAGGGPYNEQFF.

About this clone itself: This specimen includes other DNA sequences encoding the same CDR3. The J gene is TRBJ2-7, the V gene TRBV7-9; D is ambiguous. The CDR3 covers 11 residues. Trimming pared 6 bases from V and 3 bases from J, leaving 6 bases between. CDR1 is SEHNR and CDR2 is FQNEAQ in the germline V gene (reference sequence). The chain's CDR3 is CASSLYYEQYF. The CDR3 DNA follows: TGTGCCAGCAGTCTCTACTACGAGCAGTACTTC.

The chain employs TRBV5-1 and TRBJ1-1, with 7 bases aligning to TRBD1. Germline assignment: CDR1 SGHRS and CDR2 YFSETQ. J gave up 2 bases and V 4 bases, and 8 bases lay outside the gene matches. This CDR3 is built from 15 residues. CDR3 in DNA: TGCGCCAGCAGCAAACAGGGGACAACCAACACTGAAGCTTTCTTT. Translation gives CASSKQGTTNTEAFF.

This clone has only a few counts. V is TRBV2 and J is TRBJ2-1, with TRBD1 matching over 11 bases. Germline assignment: CDR1 SNHLY and CDR2 FYNNEI. The CDR3 has 14 residues. V lost 7 bases, J lost 6 bases, and 5 bases stayed unmatched. CDR3 sequence reads: CASTKGQGGNEQFF. CDR3 sequence (DNA): TGTGCCAGCACGAAGGGACAGGGGGGCAATGAGCAGTTCTTC. Full variable domain (missing parts from reference TRBV2 and TRBJ2-1): EPEVTQTPSHQVTQMGQEVILRCVPISNHLYFYWYRQILGQKVEFLVSFYNNEISEKSEIFDDQFSVERPDGSNFTLKIRSTKLEDSAMYFCASTKGQGGNEQFFGPGTRLTVL.

The rearrangement links TRBV18 to TRBJ2-5, with a tentative D call TRBD2 (5 bases). This CDR3 contains 13 residues. V was cut by 6 bases and J by 5 bases, with 13 bases left in between. CDR1 and CDR2 from the germline V gene are KGHSH and LQKENI. Written as DNA, the CDR3 is TGTGCCAGCTCTAATACTTCGGGGGAGACCCAGTACTTC. Encoded protein: CASSNTSGETQYF.